This TCR beta chain emerged from a study of shared clonotypes between healthy human individuals. This CDR3 comprises 14 residues. The germline gives CDR1 SQVTM, CDR2 ANQGSEA. Trimming took 0 bases from V and 1 from J, leaving 8 bases between them. Deep level was the assay's run setting. Sequenced by immunoSEQ multiplex PCR; TCRdb stores in-frame clones only, minus some. Here the sample spans fewer than 3 million clones, roughly 90% being singletons. The receptor's source is a man between 18 and 35 years old in good health. Some clones in this sample may be carry-over from other donors' samples. Input material: naive CD4+ T cells from PBMCs. As to subset: CD45RA+ positively selected. The chain is built from TRBV29-1 and TRBJ2-3; D not resolved. The CDR3 region has the DNA TGCAGCGTTGAAGATGCTCCTGGCACAGATACGCAGTATTTT. This codes for CSVEDAPGTDTQYF.